These T cell receptor beta chains were read from a single sample in a study of technical replicates of blood from several donors. Here immunoSEQ multiplex PCR was the method, and the copy in TCRdb shows in-frame clones only, minus some. The sample consists of 80,000 to 95,000 clones, approximately 96% of them appearing once. The source material was T cells isolated from PBMCs. The receptors stem from a human donor in good health. CDR3s include the opening cysteine and the closing phenylalanine or tryptophan. A D gene is named only where the DNA matches it firmly. The size of a clone is reported for some rows only, either as once, few or many, or as a class for expanded clones.

cdr3_nt cdr3_aa clone_size j_call v_call d_call
TGCAGCGTTGAGGGACAGGGGGGAACGTGGGATGAGCAGTTCTTC CSVEGQGGTWDEQFF NA TRBJ2-1 TRBV29-1 TRBD1
TGCGCCAGCTCCCTCCGGGAGCCGACCGTAAACATTCAGTACTTC CASSLREPTVNIQYF NA TRBJ2-4 TRBV5-1 NA
TGTGCCGGCAGACAGAACACTGAAGCTTTCTTT CAGRQNTEAFF NA TRBJ1-1 TRBV6-1 NA
TGTGCCAGCAGCTTGGGGACGGGACTCACTACCTACGAGCAGTACTTC CASSLGTGLTTYEQYF NA TRBJ2-7 TRBV7-6 NA
TGTGCCAGTAGAGTACAGAACACCGGGGAGCTGTTTTTT CASRVQNTGELFF once TRBJ2-2 TRBV19 NA
TGTGCCACCTCCCTTAGCAATCAGCCCCAGCATTTT CATSLSNQPQHF NA TRBJ1-5 TRBV28 NA
TGTGCCATCAGTGACGGGGGGAACACTGAAGCTTTCTTT CAISDGGNTEAFF NA TRBJ1-1 TRBV10-3 NA
TGTGCCAGCAGCTTTTATGGGACAGGGAACTATAATTCACCCCTCCACTTT CASSFYGTGNYNSPLHF NA TRBJ1-6 TRBV7-9 TRBD1
TGTGCCAGTACTCACAGGGGGGGCACAGATACGCAGTATTTT CASTHRGGTDTQYF NA TRBJ2-3 TRBV19 TRBD1
TGTGCCAGCTCACCCCGTACCTTAGACAGGGGCGGATCATATGAAAAACTGTTTTTT CASSPRTLDRGGSYEKLFF NA TRBJ1-4 TRBV18 TRBD1
TGTGCCAGCAGTTACGGGACAGCCTACAATGAGCAGTTCTTC CASSYGTAYNEQFF NA TRBJ2-1 TRBV6-6 TRBD1
TGCGCCAGCAGCCCCCCCTACCCGGGATCTCGGCGGGGCTACACCTTC CASSPPYPGSRRGYTF NA TRBJ1-2 TRBV4-1 NA
TGCAGCGTTCCGGACTATGGCTACACCTTC CSVPDYGYTF NA TRBJ1-2 TRBV29-1 NA
TGTGCCAGTTATAGCGGGAGGGCCGCGTACGAGCAGTACTTC CASYSGRAAYEQYF NA TRBJ2-7 TRBV27 TRBD2
TGTGCCAGCACCCTGGGACAGCGTTCCTACGAGCAGTACTTC CASTLGQRSYEQYF NA TRBJ2-7 TRBV5-5 TRBD1
TGTGCCAGCAGCGGAGCTACAGGGGACAACGTAAATGAGCAGTTCTTC CASSGATGDNVNEQFF NA TRBJ2-1 TRBV9 TRBD1
TGTGCCAGCAGCCGGGGACAGGACGACTTCCAAGAGACCCAGTACTTC CASSRGQDDFQETQYF NA TRBJ2-5 TRBV5-4 TRBD1
TGTGCCAGCAGCCACCCCCTGGGCAGGGTTCCAGAGACCCAGTACTTC CASSHPLGRVPETQYF NA TRBJ2-5 TRBV14 NA
TGTGCCAGCAGCTCGCGGACTAGCGGGGGCTCCTACAATGAGCAGTTCTTC CASSSRTSGGSYNEQFF NA TRBJ2-1 TRBV7-3 TRBD2
TGTGCCAGCAGCAACAGGGTAGGAGGGAACACTGAAGCTTTCTTT CASSNRVGGNTEAFF NA TRBJ1-1 TRBV28 NA
TGTGCCAGCAGCTTAGCCTGTATCTGTCAGCCCCAGCATTTT CASSLACICQPQHF NA TRBJ1-5 TRBV12-1 NA
TGTGCCAGCTCACCAATCGGGAGCTCCTACGAGCAGTACTTC CASSPIGSSYEQYF NA TRBJ2-7 TRBV18 NA
TGTGCCAGCAGCTTAGAACTAGCCCCCTACAATGAGCAGTTCTTC CASSLELAPYNEQFF NA TRBJ2-1 TRBV7-8 NA
TGTGCCAGCCTACGGGGGAGCTCCTACAATGAGCAGTTCTTC CASLRGSSYNEQFF NA TRBJ2-1 TRBV2 NA
TGTGCCAGCAGCTTGGGGAGGGGCAACTATGGCTACACCTTC CASSLGRGNYGYTF NA TRBJ1-2 TRBV5-6 NA
TGTGCCAGCAGCCAAGATAGGCGGAATGGCTACACCTTC CASSQDRRNGYTF NA TRBJ1-2 TRBV14 NA
TGCAGCGTCCATTCCACCTACGAGCAGTACTTC CSVHSTYEQYF NA TRBJ2-7 TRBV29-1 NA
TGTGCCAGCAGTTTATCGAGGTGGGGCGTGAACACTGAAGCTTTCTTT CASSLSRWGVNTEAFF few TRBJ1-1 TRBV27 NA
TGTGCCAGCAGCTCGGACAGGGGCGACGAGCAGTACTTC CASSSDRGDEQYF NA TRBJ2-7 TRBV7-8 TRBD1
TGCGCCAGCTTATCTTTCCCGGGACAGGGGCCGGATCAGCCCCAGCATTTT CASLSFPGQGPDQPQHF NA TRBJ1-5 TRBV23-1 TRBD1
TGTGCCAGCAGTGGAGCGACAGTGAATGAAAAACTGTTTTTT CASSGATVNEKLFF NA TRBJ1-4 TRBV2 NA
TGCGCCAGCAGCCTGAGGACTCTCTACGAGCAGTACTTC CASSLRTLYEQYF NA TRBJ2-7 TRBV5-1 NA
TGTGCCAGCAATTCGCCAGGGGTCACAGATACGCAGTATTTT CASNSPGVTDTQYF NA TRBJ2-3 TRBV2 NA
TGTGCCAGCAGTCCACGAGAGGGGACAGCGGATAACTATGGCTACACCTTC CASSPREGTADNYGYTF NA TRBJ1-2 TRBV25-1 TRBD1
TGCGCCAGCAGCCAAGCCGCGGGGACTGAAGCTTTCTTT CASSQAAGTEAFF NA TRBJ1-1 TRBV4-1 NA
TGTGCCAGCGGGGCCCGGTGGGGTTTCTCTGGAAACACCATATATTTT CASGARWGFSGNTIYF NA TRBJ1-3 TRBV28 NA
TGTGCCAGCAGCCGCGACAGGGGTGGAGAGACCCAGTACTTC CASSRDRGGETQYF NA TRBJ2-5 TRBV6-1 TRBD1
TGTGCCAGCAGCCTCTCACGAAGCGATCAGCCCCAGCATTTT CASSLSRSDQPQHF NA TRBJ1-5 TRBV7-8 NA
TGTGCCAGCAGCTTAGCCACCGCGTCCGAGCAGTACTTC CASSLATASEQYF NA TRBJ2-7 TRBV7-6 NA
TGTGCCTGGAGTGCTGCAGGGGTGGGTGGCTACACCTTC CAWSAAGVGGYTF NA TRBJ1-2 TRBV30 NA
TGTGCCAGCAGCCTTGGGGACAGGTCCTACGAGCAGTACTTC CASSLGDRSYEQYF NA TRBJ2-7 TRBV9 TRBD1
TGCGCCAGCAGCTTGGCCCTGAGACAGGGAATAGAGCAGTACTTC CASSLALRQGIEQYF NA TRBJ2-7 TRBV5-1 TRBD1
TGTGCCAGCACCGCCCGGGAAAGTCAGCCCCAGCATTTT CASTARESQPQHF once TRBJ1-5 TRBV6-1 NA